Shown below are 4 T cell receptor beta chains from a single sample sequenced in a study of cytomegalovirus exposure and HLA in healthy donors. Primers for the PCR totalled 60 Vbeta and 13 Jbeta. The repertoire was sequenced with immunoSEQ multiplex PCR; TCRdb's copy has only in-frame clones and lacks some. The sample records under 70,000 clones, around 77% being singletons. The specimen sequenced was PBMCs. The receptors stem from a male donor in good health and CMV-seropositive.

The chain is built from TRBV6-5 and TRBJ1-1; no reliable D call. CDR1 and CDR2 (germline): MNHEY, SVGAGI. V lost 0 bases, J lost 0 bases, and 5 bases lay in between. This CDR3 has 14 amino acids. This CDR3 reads CASSYSAVNTEAFF. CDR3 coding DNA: TGTGCCAGCAGTTACTCGGCAGTGAACACTGAAGCTTTCTTT.

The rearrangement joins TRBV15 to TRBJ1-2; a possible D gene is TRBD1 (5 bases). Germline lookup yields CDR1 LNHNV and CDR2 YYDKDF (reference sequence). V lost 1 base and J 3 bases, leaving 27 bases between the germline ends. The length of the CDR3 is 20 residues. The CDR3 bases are TGTGCCACCAGCAGAGGCTCCCATTTCGGGGGATGCGGGAGCTACTATGGCTACACCTTC. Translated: CATSRGSHFGGCGSYYGYTF.

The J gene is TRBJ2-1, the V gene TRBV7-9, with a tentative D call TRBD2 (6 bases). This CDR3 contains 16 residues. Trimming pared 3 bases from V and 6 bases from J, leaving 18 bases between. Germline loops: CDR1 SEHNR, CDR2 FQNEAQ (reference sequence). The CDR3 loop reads CASSFPGGIHLNEQFF. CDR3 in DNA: TGTGCCAGCAGCTTCCCTGGAGGGATCCACCTCAATGAGCAGTTCTTC.

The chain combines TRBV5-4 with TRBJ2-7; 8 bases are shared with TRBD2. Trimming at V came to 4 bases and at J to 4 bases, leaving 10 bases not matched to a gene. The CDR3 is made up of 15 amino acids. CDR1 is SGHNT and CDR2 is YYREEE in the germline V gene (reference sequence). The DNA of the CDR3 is TGTGCCAGCAGCCCAGCGGGGGAGGGAAGGTACGAGCAGTACTTC. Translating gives CASSPAGEGRYEQYF.